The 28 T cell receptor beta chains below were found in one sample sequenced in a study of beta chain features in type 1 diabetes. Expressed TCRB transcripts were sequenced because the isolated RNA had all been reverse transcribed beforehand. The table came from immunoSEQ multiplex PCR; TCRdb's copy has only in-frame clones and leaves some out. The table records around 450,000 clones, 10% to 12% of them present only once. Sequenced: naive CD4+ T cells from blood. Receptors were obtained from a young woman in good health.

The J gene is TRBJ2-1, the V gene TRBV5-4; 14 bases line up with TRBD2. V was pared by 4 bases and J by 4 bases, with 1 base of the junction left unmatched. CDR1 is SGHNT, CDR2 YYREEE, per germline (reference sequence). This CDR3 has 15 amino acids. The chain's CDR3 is CASSGTSGGYNEQFF. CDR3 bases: TGTGCCAGCAGCGGGACTAGCGGGGGTTACAATGAGCAGTTCTTC.

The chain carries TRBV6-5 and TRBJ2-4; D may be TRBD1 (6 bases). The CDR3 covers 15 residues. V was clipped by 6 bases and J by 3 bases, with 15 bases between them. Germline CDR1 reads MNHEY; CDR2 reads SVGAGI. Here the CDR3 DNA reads TGTGCCAGCAGAGGGATACAGGGCATCAAAAACATTCAGTACTTC. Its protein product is CASRGIQGIKNIQYF.

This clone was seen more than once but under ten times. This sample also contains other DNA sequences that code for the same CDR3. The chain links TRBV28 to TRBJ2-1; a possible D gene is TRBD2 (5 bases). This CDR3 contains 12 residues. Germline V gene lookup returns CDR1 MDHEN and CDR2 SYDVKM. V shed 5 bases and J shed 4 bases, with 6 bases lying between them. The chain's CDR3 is CASSGSYNEQFF. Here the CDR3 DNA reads TGTGCCAGCAGTGGGAGTTACAATGAGCAGTTCTTC.

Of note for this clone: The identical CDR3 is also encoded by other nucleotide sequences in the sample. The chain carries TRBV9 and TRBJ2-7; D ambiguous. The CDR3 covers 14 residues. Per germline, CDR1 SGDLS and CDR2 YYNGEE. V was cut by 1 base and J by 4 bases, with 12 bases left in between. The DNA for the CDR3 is TGTGCCAGCAGCGTATTAGGCTCGAGTTACGAGCAGTACTTC. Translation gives CASSVLGSSYEQYF.

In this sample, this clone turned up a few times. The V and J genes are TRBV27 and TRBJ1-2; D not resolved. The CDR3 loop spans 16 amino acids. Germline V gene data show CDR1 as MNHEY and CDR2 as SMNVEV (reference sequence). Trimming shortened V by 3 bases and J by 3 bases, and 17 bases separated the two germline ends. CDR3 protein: CASSFGTDAAYYGYTF. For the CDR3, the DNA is TGTGCCAGCAGTTTTGGTACGGATGCCGCGTACTATGGCTACACCTTC.

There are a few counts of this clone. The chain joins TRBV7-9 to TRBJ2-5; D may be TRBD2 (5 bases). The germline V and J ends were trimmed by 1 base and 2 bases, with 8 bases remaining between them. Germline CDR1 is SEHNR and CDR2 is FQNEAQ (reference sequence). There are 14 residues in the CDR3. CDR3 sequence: CASSLGPGQETQYF. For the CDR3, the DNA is TGTGCCAGCAGCTTAGGCCCGGGACAAGAGACCCAGTACTTC.

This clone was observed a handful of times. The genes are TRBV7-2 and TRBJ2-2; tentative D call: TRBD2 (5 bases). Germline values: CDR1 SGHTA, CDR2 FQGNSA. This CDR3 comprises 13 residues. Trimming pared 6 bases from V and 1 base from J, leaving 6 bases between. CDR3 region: CASRDLNTGELFF. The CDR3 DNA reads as TGTGCCAGCAGGGACTTGAACACCGGGGAGCTGTTTTTT.

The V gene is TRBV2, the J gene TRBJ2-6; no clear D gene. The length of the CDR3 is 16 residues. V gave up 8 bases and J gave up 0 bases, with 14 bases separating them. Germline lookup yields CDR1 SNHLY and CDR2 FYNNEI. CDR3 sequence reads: CASEPGVSSGANVLTF. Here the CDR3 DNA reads TGTGCCAGCGAACCTGGAGTGTCCTCTGGGGCCAACGTCCTGACTTTC.

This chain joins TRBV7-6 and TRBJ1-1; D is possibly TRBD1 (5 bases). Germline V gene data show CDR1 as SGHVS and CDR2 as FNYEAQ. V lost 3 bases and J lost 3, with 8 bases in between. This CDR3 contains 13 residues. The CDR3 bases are TGTGCCAGCAGCTTTGACAGCTACACTGAAGCTTTCTTT. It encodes CASSFDSYTEAFF.

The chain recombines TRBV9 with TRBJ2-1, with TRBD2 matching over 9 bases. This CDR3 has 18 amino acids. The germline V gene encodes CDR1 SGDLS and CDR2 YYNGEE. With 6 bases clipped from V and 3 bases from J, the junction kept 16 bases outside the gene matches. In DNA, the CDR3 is TGTGCCAGCACCAAAACCCCAGTAGCGGGAGTACTCTACAATGAGCAGTTCTTC. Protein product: CASTKTPVAGVLYNEQFF.

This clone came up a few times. CDR3 bases: TGTGCCAGCTCTAGCGGGGATTTTCAGACCCAGTACTTC. Amino acid sequence: CASSSGDFQTQYF. The chain is built from TRBV6-6 and TRBJ2-5, with 9 nucleotides matching TRBD2. Germline loops: CDR1 MNHNY, CDR2 SVGAGI (reference sequence). The V gene end was trimmed by 8 bases and the J gene end by 6 bases; junction bases not matched to a gene: 7. The CDR3 sequence is 13 residues long.

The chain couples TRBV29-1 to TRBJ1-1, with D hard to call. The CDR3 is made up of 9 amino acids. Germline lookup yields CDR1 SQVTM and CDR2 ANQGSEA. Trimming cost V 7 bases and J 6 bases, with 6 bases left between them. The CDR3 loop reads CSAVPEAFF. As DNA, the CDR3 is TGCAGCGCGGTCCCTGAAGCTTTCTTT.

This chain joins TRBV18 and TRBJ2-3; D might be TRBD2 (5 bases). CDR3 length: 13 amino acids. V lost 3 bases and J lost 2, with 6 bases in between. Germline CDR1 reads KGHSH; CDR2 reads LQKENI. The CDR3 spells CASSPGNTDTQYF. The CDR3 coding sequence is TGTGCCAGCTCACCCGGGAACACAGATACGCAGTATTTT.

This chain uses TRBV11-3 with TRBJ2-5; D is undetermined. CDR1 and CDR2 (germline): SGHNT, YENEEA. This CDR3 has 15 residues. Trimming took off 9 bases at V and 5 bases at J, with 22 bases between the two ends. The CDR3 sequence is CARRQTCRPGETQYF. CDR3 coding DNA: TGTGCCAGGAGACAAACCTGTAGGCCAGGCGAGACCCAGTACTTC.

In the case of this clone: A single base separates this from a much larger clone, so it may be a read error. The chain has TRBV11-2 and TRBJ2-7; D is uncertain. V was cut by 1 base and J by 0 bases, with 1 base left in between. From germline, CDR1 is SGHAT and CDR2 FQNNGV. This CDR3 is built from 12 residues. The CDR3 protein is CASSLASYEQYF. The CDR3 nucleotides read TGTGCCAGCAGCTTAGCCTCCTACGAGCAGTACTTC.

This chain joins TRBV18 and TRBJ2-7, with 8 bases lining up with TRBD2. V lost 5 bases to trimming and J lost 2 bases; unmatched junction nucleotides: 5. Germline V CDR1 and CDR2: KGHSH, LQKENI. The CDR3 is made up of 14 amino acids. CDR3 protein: CASSAGGGTYEQYV. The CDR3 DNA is TGTGCCAGCTCAGCAGGCGGGGGGACCTACGAGCAGTACGTC.

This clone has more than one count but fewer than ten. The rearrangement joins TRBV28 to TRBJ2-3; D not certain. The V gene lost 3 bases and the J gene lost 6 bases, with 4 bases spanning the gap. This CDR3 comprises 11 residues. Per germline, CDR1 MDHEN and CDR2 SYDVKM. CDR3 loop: CASSFLDTQYF. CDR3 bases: TGTGCCAGCAGTTTCTTGGATACGCAGTATTTT.

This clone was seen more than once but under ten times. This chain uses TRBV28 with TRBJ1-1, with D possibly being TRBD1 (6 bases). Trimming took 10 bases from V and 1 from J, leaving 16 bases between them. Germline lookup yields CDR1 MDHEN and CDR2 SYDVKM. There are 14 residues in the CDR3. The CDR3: CATRLDRTNTEAFF. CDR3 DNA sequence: TGTGCCACCCGTTTGGACAGAACGAACACTGAAGCTTTCTTT.

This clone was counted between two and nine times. This chain's CDR3 is CASSAWDRNKNTEAFF. The CDR3 DNA is TGTGCCAGCAGCGCATGGGACAGAAACAAGAACACTGAAGCTTTCTTT. This sequence joins TRBV7-9 and TRBJ1-1; 7 bases are shared with TRBD1. The CDR3 covers 16 residues. J lost 1 base, V lost 5 bases, and 10 bases had no gene match. The germline CDR1 and CDR2 sequences are SEHNR and FQNEAQ (reference sequence).

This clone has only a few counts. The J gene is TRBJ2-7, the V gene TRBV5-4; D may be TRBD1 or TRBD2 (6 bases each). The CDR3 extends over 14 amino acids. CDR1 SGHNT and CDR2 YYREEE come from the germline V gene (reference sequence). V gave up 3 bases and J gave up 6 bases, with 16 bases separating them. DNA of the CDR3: TGTGCCAGCAGCTCCGTGACGGGGGCCACCGAGCAGTACGTC. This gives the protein CASSSVTGATEQYV.

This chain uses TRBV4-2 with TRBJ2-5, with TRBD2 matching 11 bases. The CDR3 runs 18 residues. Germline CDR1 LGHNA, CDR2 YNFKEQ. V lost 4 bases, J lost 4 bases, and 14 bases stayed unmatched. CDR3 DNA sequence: TGTGCCAGCAGCCCGGCGGGTTTAGCGGGAGGGATTGGAGAGACCCAGTACTTC. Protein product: CASSPAGLAGGIGETQYF.

The DNA for the CDR3 is TGCAGCGGCACAAGCGGGAGTGATACGCAGTATTTT. Its translation is CSGTSGSDTQYF. This sequence joins TRBV29-1 and TRBJ2-3, with TRBD2 matching 8 bases. Germline assignment: CDR1 SQVTM and CDR2 ANQGSEA. Trimming removed 7 bases from V and 6 bases from J; junction bases left unmatched: 6. The CDR3 runs to 12 residues.

The chain's CDR3 is CSASAGYGYTF. DNA of the CDR3: TGCAGTGCTAGCGCAGGATATGGCTACACCTTC. The chain combines TRBV20-1 with TRBJ1-2; D uncertain. Trimming left V 3 bases short and J 5 bases short, with 7 bases between. CDR1 and CDR2 (germline): DFQATT, SNEGSKA (reference sequence). The CDR3 is 11 amino acids.

CDR3 sequence: CASSWVAGGYNEQFF. In DNA, the CDR3 is TGTGCCAGCAGCTGGGTAGCGGGAGGTTACAATGAGCAGTTCTTC. The gene calls are TRBV11-2 and TRBJ2-1; 10 nucleotides agree with TRBD2. The CDR3 is 15 residues long. Germline loops: CDR1 SGHAT, CDR2 FQNNGV. After removal of 4 bases from V and 4 bases from J, the junction contained 4 bases not matched to a gene.

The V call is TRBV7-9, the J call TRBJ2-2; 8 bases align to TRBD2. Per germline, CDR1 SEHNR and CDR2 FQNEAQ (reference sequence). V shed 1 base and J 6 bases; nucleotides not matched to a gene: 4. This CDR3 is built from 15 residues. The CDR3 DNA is TGTGCCAGCAGCTTAGGTAGCGGGATCTCCGGGGAGCTGTTTTTT. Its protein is CASSLGSGISGELFF.

The CDR3 nucleotides read TGTGCCAGCTCGTTCGATACGCAGTATTTT. It translates to CASSFDTQYF. The chain recombines TRBV18 with TRBJ2-3; no firm D call. The CDR3 sequence is 10 residues long. V lost 6 bases and J 6 bases, leaving 4 bases between the germline ends. Germline-derived CDR1 and CDR2 are KGHSH and LQKENI. Complete variable domain (other parts from reference TRBV18 and TRBJ2-3): NAGVMQNPRHLVRRRGQEARLRCSPMKGHSHVYWYRQLPEEGLKFMVYLQKENIIDESGMPKERFSAEFPKEGPSILRIQQVVRGDSAAYFCASSFDTQYFGPGTRLTVL.

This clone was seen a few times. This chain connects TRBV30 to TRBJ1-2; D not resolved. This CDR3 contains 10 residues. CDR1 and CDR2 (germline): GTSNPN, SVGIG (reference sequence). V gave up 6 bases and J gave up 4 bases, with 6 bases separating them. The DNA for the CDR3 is TGTGCCTGTTCCTCCTATGGCTACACCTTC. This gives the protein CACSSYGYTF.

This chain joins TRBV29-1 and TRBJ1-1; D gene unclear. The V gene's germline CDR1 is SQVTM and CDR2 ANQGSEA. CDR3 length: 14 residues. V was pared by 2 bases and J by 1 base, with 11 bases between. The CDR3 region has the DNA TGCAGCGTTGAATCCGGGGTAGGGAACACTGAAGCTTTCTTT. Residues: CSVESGVGNTEAFF.